At least ten counts were recorded for the clone carrying this T cell receptor (beta chain). TCRdb reprocessed the 5' RACE reads via MiXCR and lists one record per CDR3 protein. This table has approximately 600,000 distinct CDR3 sequences, approximately 10% appearing once. Healthy Caucasian individuals made up all the donors. The data originate from a study of identical twins. CDR1 and CDR2 (germline): MNHNS, SASEGT. This CDR3 contains 16 residues. V lost 6 bases and J 2 bases, leaving 19 bases between the germline ends. This sample was shared with a second study, whose subject was yellow fever vaccine responses in identical twins.

V usage is TRBV6-1 and J usage is TRBJ2-5, with D possibly matching TRBD2 (6 bases). Sequences were obtained from PBMCs. The TCR comes from a woman aged 18-29 years in good health. CDR3 DNA sequence: TGTGCCAGCAGACCCACCGGAGGGCCGAGTCAAGAGACCCAGTACTTC. Protein product: CASRPTGGPSQETQYF.